The 17 T cell receptor beta chains below were found in one sample sequenced in a study of T cell repertoires in cytomegalovirus infection. No antigen has been assigned to these receptors. TCRdb redid the calling of the reads with MiXCR, one entry per CDR3 protein. Of around 570,000 distinct CDR3 sequences in the sample, roughly 43% were seen once. Sequencing used cultured PBMCs, obtained from culture after CMV antigen stimulation. Receptors were obtained from a human donor in good health (CMV status not recorded). Some clones in this sample may be carry-over from other donors' samples.

The rearrangement links TRBV11-2 to TRBJ1-2; TRBD1 agrees at 10 bases. Germline loops: CDR1 SGHAT, CDR2 FQNNGV. The CDR3 length is 16 residues. V was clipped by 5 bases and J by 4 bases; unmatched bases: 10. CDR3 nucleotides: TGTGCCAGCAGCGTGCCACCGGGACAGGGGAGCTATGGCTACACCTTC. Amino acid sequence: CASSVPPGQGSYGYTF.

This clonotype appeared once. J is TRBJ1-1 and V is TRBV12-3 or TRBV12-4, with 7 bases lining up with TRBD1. Trimming at V came to 4 bases and at J to 4 bases, leaving 3 bases not matched to a gene. This CDR3 is built from 13 residues. The CDR3 spells CASSYRGPTEAFF. The CDR3 bases are TGTGCCAGCAGTTACAGGGGACCCACTGAAGCTTTCTTT.

As to this clonotype: A clone one base away is much larger, so this may be a read error. The CDR3 ends on some other residue instead of the conserved phenylalanine or tryptophan, so this is likely a read error. V is TRBV6-5 and J is TRBJ1-3; no clear D. CDR1 and CDR2 (germline): MNHEY, SVGAGI. The CDR3 is 15 residues long. Trimming left V 6 bases short and J 5 bases short, with 17 bases between. DNA of the CDR3: TGTGCCAGCAGGTCCCTTTGGGGTATAAGAAACACCATATATTCT. As protein: CASRSLWGIRNTIYS.

This chain connects TRBV7-8 to TRBJ1-5; D call uncertain. The CDR3 runs to 12 residues. Germline CDR1 reads SGHVS; CDR2 reads FQNEAQ. V was trimmed by 5 bases and J by 3 bases, leaving 5 bases between them. CDR3 bases: TGTGCCAGCAGCCGGGACAATCAGCCCCAGCATTTT. As protein: CASSRDNQPQHF.

The J gene is TRBJ2-5, the V gene TRBV6-5, with a tentative D call TRBD2 (5 bases). Trimming shortened V by 0 bases and J by 2 bases, and 10 bases separated the two germline ends. The CDR3 has 15 residues. CDR1 MNHEY and CDR2 SVGAGI come from the germline V gene. CDR3 sequence reads: CASSYSRADQETQYF. The CDR3 region has the DNA TGTGCCAGCAGTTACTCGAGGGCAGATCAAGAGACCCAGTACTTC.

This chain uses TRBV7-2 with TRBJ2-2, with D tentatively TRBD2 (6 bases). The CDR3 contains 17 residues. Per the germline V gene, CDR1 is SGHTA and CDR2 is FQGNSA. V lost 1 base, J lost 1 base, and 13 bases lay in between. CDR3 bases: TGTGCCAGCAGCTTAGGGTGGGGGGAGCAGAACACCGGGGAGCTGTTTTTT. Encoded protein: CASSLGWGEQNTGELFF.

The sample holds a few counts of this clonotype. The chain uses TRBV7-4 and TRBJ2-2; 7 bases are a match to TRBD1. There are 15 residues in the CDR3. Germline V gene data show CDR1 as SGHVT and CDR2 as SQSDAQ. The J segment lost 5 bases and the V segment lost 0 bases, leaving 3 bases of the junction unmatched. The CDR3 coding sequence is TGTGCCAGCAGCTTAGCAGGGGGCAAAACCGGGGAGCTGTTTTTT. This encodes CASSLAGGKTGELFF. The full variable domain, its missing parts supplied by reference TRBV7-4 and TRBJ2-2, is GAGVSQSPRYKVAKRGRDVALRCDSISGHVTLYWYRQTLGQGSEVLTYSQSDAQRDKSGRPSGRFSAERPERSVSTLKIQRTEQGDSAVYLCASSLAGGKTGELFFGEGSRLTVL.

This clonotype was detected a few times. J is TRBJ2-5 and V is TRBV2, with D perhaps given as TRBD1 or TRBD2 (5 bases each). The CDR3 is 12 residues long. From germline, CDR1 is SNHLY and CDR2 FYNNEI. The germline V and J ends were trimmed by 2 bases and 7 bases, with 8 bases remaining between them. The CDR3 spells CASSERGATQYF. The CDR3 nucleotides are TGTGCCAGCAGTGAAAGGGGAGCGACCCAGTACTTC.

Only a few counts were recorded for this clonotype. The chain carries TRBV12-3 or TRBV12-4 and TRBJ1-3; TRBD1 aligns across 7 bases. With V trimmed by 5 bases and J by 0 bases, 7 bases remained unmatched. The CDR3 contains 16 residues. CDR3 in DNA: TGTGCCAGCAGTAAACGACAGGGCCTCTCTGGAAACACCATATATTTT. It encodes CASSKRQGLSGNTIYF.

This clonotype has more than one count but fewer than ten. The chain has TRBV2 and TRBJ2-7; TRBD2 might be the D (5 bases). Germline lookup yields CDR1 SNHLY and CDR2 FYNNEI. This CDR3 spans 15 amino acids. Trimming shortened V by 4 bases and J by 4 bases, and 17 bases separated the two germline ends. The CDR3 spells CASSAPGLISYEQYF. CDR3 DNA: TGTGCCAGCAGTGCCCCTGGACTTATATCTTACGAGCAGTACTTC.

The chain combines TRBV27 with TRBJ1-2; the match to TRBD1 covers 9 bases. Germline CDR1 and CDR2: MNHEY and SMNVEV (reference sequence). The CDR3 spans 16 residues. Unmatched junction bases numbered 11, after V lost 3 bases and J lost 6 bases. Written as DNA, the CDR3 is TGTGCCAGCAGTTTCGAAGGGACAGGGACGATTGATGGCTACACCTTC. The encoded protein is CASSFEGTGTIDGYTF.

The CDR3 region has the DNA TGTGCCAGCAGAGTCCCGGGACATTCCACATTGGACATTCAGTACTTC. It yields the protein CASRVPGHSTLDIQYF. The V call is TRBV6-1, the J call TRBJ2-4, with a weak D call TRBD1 (6 bases). Trimming took 6 bases from V and 8 from J, leaving 23 bases between them. Germline V gene sequence: CDR1 MNHNS, CDR2 SASEGT. The CDR3 extends over 16 amino acids.

This clonotype was seen only a few times. The rearrangement links TRBV24-1 to TRBJ1-1; D remains unclear. V was cut by 3 bases and J by 2 bases, with 24 bases left in between. The CDR3 runs 19 residues. The germline V gene has CDR1 KGHDR and CDR2 SFDVKD. CDR3 DNA: TGTGCCACCAGTGATCCATCTTTGCGGACGGGTATGAGAAACACTGAAGCTTTCTTT. Its translation is CATSDPSLRTGMRNTEAFF.

This clonotype was recorded a few times. This chain joins TRBV6-6 and TRBJ2-5; a weak D match, TRBD1 (6 bases). CDR1 is MNHNY, CDR2 SVGAGI, per germline (reference sequence). V gave up 6 bases and J gave up 3 bases, with 26 bases separating them. This CDR3 comprises 18 residues. The DNA of the CDR3 is TGTGCCAGCAGCACCCCAAATCCAGGGGAATACCCCAAAGAGACCCAGTACTTC. Its translation is CASSTPNPGEYPKETQYF.

This clonotype was counted only a few times. V is TRBV6-1 and J is TRBJ1-1; weak D call: TRBD1 (5 bases). Germline V gene sequence: CDR1 MNHNS, CDR2 SASEGT. V dropped 1 base and J dropped 7 bases, with 7 bases sitting between them. The CDR3 sequence is 12 residues long. The DNA of the CDR3 is TGTGCCAGCAGTGAAGAGGGGTTTGAAGCTTTCTTT. Protein product: CASSEEGFEAFF.

This chain links TRBV7-2 with TRBJ2-7; D is perhaps TRBD1 (6 bases). V lost 5 bases, J lost 11 bases, and 22 bases lay in between. The CDR3 extends over 14 amino acids. CDR1 SGHTA and CDR2 FQGNSA come from the germline V gene. CDR3 residues: CASSPTTPVRTEYF. The CDR3 region has the DNA TGTGCCAGCAGCCCGACGACACCCGTAAGGACAGAGTACTTC.

In this sample, this clonotype turned up a few times. This chain joins TRBV25-1 and TRBJ1-4; 7 positions agree with TRBD1. The CDR3 is made up of 16 amino acids. CDR1 MGHDK and CDR2 SYGVNS come from the germline V gene. V lost 2 bases, J lost 3 bases, and 6 bases stayed unmatched. The CDR3 DNA is TGTGCCAGCAGTGAAACACAGGGGTGGGCTAATGAAAAACTGTTTTTT. Translation gives CASSETQGWANEKLFF.